The 5 T cell receptor beta chains given below trace back to one sample, sequenced in a study of glioma-infiltrating T cells after dendritic cell vaccination. Sequencing used immunoSEQ multiplex PCR; TCRdb keeps in-frame clones, though not all of them. In the table there are about 24,000 clones, 85% to 90% of which are singletons. Documented time point: after dendritic cell vaccination, including at tumor progression/relapse. This specimen consisted of blood, obtained after dendritic cell vaccination. The receptors stem from a human donor with glioblastoma.

J is TRBJ1-1 and V is TRBV12-5; TRBD1 agrees at 7 bases. J lost 3 bases, V lost 8 bases, and 3 bases had no gene match. The CDR3 spans 12 residues. CDR1 and CDR2 from the germline V gene are LGHNT and FRNRAP. The CDR3 is CASYRGDTEAFF. The CDR3 bases are TGTGCTAGTTACAGGGGCGACACTGAAGCTTTCTTT.

This clone is a singleton in its sample. This rearrangement joins TRBV6-1 to TRBJ1-2; tentatively, D is TRBD1 (6 bases). Germline loops: CDR1 MNHNS, CDR2 SASEGT. Trimming cost V 6 bases and J 0 bases, with 17 bases left between them. The CDR3 has 16 residues. DNA for the CDR3: TGTGCCAGCAGGGAAATGGACAGATCACCTAACTATGGCTACACCTTC. The encoded protein is CASREMDRSPNYGYTF.

V and J are TRBV5-1 and TRBJ1-1, with 9 bases identical to TRBD1. Germline lookup yields CDR1 SGHRS and CDR2 YFSETQ. This CDR3 comprises 16 residues. V dropped 6 bases and J dropped 1; count of bases not matched to a gene: 10. The DNA for the CDR3 is TGCGCCAGCAAACTACGACAGGGGGGAACGAACACTGAAGCTTTCTTT. It yields the protein CASKLRQGGTNTEAFF.

The chain recombines TRBV18 with TRBJ2-1, with 11 bases aligning to TRBD2. The germline V gene encodes CDR1 KGHSH and CDR2 LQKENI. The CDR3 length is 16 residues. V lost 1 base and J lost 8; bases outside the gene matches: 7. The CDR3 bases are TGTGCCAGCTCACCACAGCTAGCGGGGGGTTTCGATGAGCAGTTCTTC. It is translated as CASSPQLAGGFDEQFF.

This chain connects TRBV6-6 to TRBJ1-3, with 8 bases identical to TRBD1. Unmatched junction bases numbered 8, after V lost 7 bases and J lost 0 bases. Per germline, CDR1 MNHNY and CDR2 SVGAGI (reference sequence). The CDR3 sequence is 16 residues long. The CDR3 bases are TGTGCCAGCATTACAGGGGGTTTTAACTCTGGAAACACCATATATTTT. It is translated as CASITGGFNSGNTIYF.